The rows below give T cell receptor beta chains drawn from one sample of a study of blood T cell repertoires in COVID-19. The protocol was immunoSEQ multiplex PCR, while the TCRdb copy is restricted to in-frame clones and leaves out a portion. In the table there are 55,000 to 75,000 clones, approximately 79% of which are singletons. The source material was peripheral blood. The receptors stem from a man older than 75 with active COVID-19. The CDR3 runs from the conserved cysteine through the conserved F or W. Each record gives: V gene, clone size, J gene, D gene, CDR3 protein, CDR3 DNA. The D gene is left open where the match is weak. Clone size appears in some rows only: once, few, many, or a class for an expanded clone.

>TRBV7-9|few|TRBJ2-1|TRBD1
CASSLSGTAYNEQFF
TGTGCCAGCAGCTTAAGTGGGACAGCTTACAATGAGCAGTTCTTC
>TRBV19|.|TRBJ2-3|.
CASSIGLADTQYF
TGTGCCAGTAGTATTGGCCTGGCAGATACGCAGTATTTT
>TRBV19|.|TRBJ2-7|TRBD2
CASSIDPRPTSGSQDEQYF
TGTGCCAGTAGTATAGACCCCAGACCGACTAGCGGGAGCCAAGACGAGCAGTACTTC
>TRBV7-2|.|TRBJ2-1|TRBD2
CASSLTTGTRYNEQFF
TGTGCCAGCAGCCTCACCACCGGGACTAGATACAATGAGCAGTTCTTC
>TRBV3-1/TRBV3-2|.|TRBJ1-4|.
CASSQFLGSPNEKLFF
TGTGCCAGCAGCCAGTTTTTAGGGAGCCCTAATGAAAAACTGTTTTTT
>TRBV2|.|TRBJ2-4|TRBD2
CASTGTSGNIQYF
TGTGCCAGCACCGGGACTAGCGGAAACATTCAGTACTTC
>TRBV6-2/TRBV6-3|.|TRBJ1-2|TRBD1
CASSYSTGYHYGYTF
TGTGCCAGCAGTTACTCGACAGGGTATCACTATGGCTACACCTTC
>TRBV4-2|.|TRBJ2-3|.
CASSQDLTRGTDTQYF
TGTGCCAGCAGCCAAGATCTTACACGGGGAACAGATACGCAGTATTTT
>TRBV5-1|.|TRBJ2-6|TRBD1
CASSWDRPGANVLTF
TGCGCCAGCAGCTGGGACAGACCTGGGGCCAACGTCCTGACTTTC
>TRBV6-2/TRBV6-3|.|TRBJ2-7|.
CASSYLAVGYEQYF
TGTGCCAGCAGTTACTTAGCCGTTGGCTACGAGCAGTACTTC
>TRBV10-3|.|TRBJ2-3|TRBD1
CAISGLPWTGNTDTQYF
TGTGCCATCAGTGGACTACCGTGGACAGGAAACACAGATACGCAGTATTTT
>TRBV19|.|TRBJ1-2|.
CASSGRTGTVYGYTF
TGTGCCAGTAGTGGCAGAACAGGGACCGTCTATGGCTACACCTTC
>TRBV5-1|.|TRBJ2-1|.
CASSLTGYNEQFF
TGCGCCAGCAGCCTGACGGGCTACAATGAGCAGTTCTTC
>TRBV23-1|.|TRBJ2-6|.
CASILKHAGANVLTF
TGCGCCAGCATCCTCAAACATGCCGGGGCCAACGTCCTGACTTTC
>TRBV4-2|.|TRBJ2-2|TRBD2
CASSQDYLAGNTGELFF
TGTGCCAGCAGCCAAGATTATCTAGCGGGGAACACCGGGGAGCTGTTTTTT
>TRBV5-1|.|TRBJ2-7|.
CASSLDGSYEQYF
TGCGCCAGCAGCTTGGATGGGAGTTACGAGCAGTACTTC
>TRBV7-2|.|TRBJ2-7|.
CASSSQGYEQYF
TGTGCCAGCAGCTCACAGGGCTACGAGCAGTACTTC
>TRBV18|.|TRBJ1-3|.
CASSNGGGGSGNTIYF
TGTGCCAGCTCAAACGGCGGGGGAGGCTCTGGAAACACCATATATTTT
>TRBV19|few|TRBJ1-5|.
CASSLSGEKSQPQHF
TGTGCCAGTAGCCTGTCAGGGGAGAAGAGTCAGCCCCAGCATTTT
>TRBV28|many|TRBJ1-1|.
CASSLMGQGEAFF
TGTGCCAGCAGTTTAATGGGCCAGGGGGAAGCTTTCTTT
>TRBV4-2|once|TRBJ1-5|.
CASSQDLSGANQPQHF
TGTGCCAGCAGCCAAGATCTTTCCGGAGCCAATCAGCCCCAGCATTTT
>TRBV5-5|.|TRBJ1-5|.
CASSLDRVRGQPQHF
TGTGCCAGCAGCTTGGACAGGGTGAGGGGTCAGCCCCAGCATTTT
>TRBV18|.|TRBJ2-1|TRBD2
CASSPPGGSRNEQFF
TGTGCCAGCTCACCACCCGGCGGGAGTCGGAATGAGCAGTTCTTC
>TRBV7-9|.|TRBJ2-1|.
CASSTTGSGNNEQFF
TGTGCCAGCAGCACCACAGGGTCCGGTAATAATGAGCAGTTCTTC
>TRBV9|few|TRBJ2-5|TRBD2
CASSVDSGRGETQYF
TGTGCCAGCAGCGTAGATAGCGGGAGGGGAGAGACCCAGTACTTC
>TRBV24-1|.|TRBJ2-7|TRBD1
CATAGQGLGEQYF
TGTGCCACGGCGGGACAGGGATTGGGGGAGCAGTACTTC
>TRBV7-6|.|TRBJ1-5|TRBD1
CASSLRTGRNQPQHF
TGTGCCAGCAGCTTGCGGACAGGGCGCAATCAGCCCCAGCATTTT
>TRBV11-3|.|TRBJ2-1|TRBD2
CASSFRGVGEQFF
TGTGCCAGCAGCTTTCGGGGGGTCGGAGAGCAGTTCTTC
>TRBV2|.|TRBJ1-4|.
CASSEREFATNEKLFF
TGTGCCAGCAGTGAACGGGAATTCGCGACTAATGAAAAACTGTTTTTT
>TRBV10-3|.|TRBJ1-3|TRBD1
CAISPGGSGNTIYF
TGTGCCATCAGTCCAGGGGGATCTGGAAACACCATATATTTT
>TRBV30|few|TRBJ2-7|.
CAWSGLGRYSYEQYF
TGTGCCTGGAGTGGACTTGGTCGTTATTCCTACGAGCAGTACTTC
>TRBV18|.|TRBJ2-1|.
CASSSTTSNEQFF
TGTGCCAGCTCATCGACGACTAGCAATGAGCAGTTCTTC
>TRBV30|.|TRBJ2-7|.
CAWSSTRGEQYF
TGTGCCTGGAGTTCTACACGAGGCGAGCAGTACTTC
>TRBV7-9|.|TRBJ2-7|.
CASSLDPGNSYEQYF
TGTGCCAGCAGCTTAGACCCCGGGAACTCCTACGAGCAGTACTTC
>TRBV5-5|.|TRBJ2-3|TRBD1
CASSWGQGASDTQYF
TGTGCCAGCAGCTGGGGACAGGGGGCATCGGATACGCAGTATTTT